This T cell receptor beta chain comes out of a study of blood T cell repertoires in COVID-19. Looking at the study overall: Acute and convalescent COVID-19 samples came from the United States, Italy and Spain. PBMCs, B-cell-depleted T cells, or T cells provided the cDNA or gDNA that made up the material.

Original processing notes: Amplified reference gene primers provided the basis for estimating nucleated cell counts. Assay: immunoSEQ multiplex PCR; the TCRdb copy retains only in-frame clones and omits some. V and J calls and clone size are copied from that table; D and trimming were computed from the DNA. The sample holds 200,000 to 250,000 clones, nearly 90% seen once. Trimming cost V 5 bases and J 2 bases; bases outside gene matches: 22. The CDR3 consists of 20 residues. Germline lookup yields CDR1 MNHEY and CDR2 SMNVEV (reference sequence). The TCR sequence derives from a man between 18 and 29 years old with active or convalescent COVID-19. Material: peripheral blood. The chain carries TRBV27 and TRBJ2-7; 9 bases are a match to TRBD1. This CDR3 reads CASSPQGAGVRVTHPYEQYF. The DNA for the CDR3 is TGTGCCAGCAGTCCACAGGGGGCAGGGGTTCGCGTGACTCATCCCTACGAGCAGTACTTC.